These 14 T cell receptor beta chains originate from one sample sequenced in a study of cytomegalovirus exposure and HLA in healthy donors. In the PCR, 60 Vbeta and 13 Jbeta primers were used. TCRdb's copy holds only in-frame clones and misses some; the assay was immunoSEQ multiplex PCR. Of 150,000 to 200,000 clones listed, 80% are singletons. The sequenced sample was PBMCs. The origin of the receptors is a man aged 25-45 years in good health and CMV-seropositive.

Ten or more counts support this clone. The chain employs TRBV6-1 and TRBJ1-3; D gene unclear. The germline V and J ends were trimmed by 3 bases and 1 base, with 7 bases remaining between them. The CDR3 covers 14 residues. Germline V gives CDR1 MNHNS, CDR2 SASEGT. The chain's CDR3 is CASSDGASGNTIYF. The CDR3 region has the DNA TGTGCCAGCAGTGATGGAGCGTCTGGAAACACCATATATTTT.

The chain has TRBV29-1 and TRBJ2-5; 7 nucleotides match TRBD1. CDR1 SQVTM and CDR2 ANQGSEA come from the germline V gene. Losses at the gene ends were 5 bases for V and 2 bases for J; bases not matched to a gene: 8. The CDR3 sequence is 14 residues long. The CDR3: CSVSRTGQQETQYF. The CDR3 DNA follows: TGCAGCGTTTCACGTACGGGACAGCAAGAGACCCAGTACTTC. Together with reference TRBV29-1 and TRBJ2-5, the CDR3 gives the full variable domain: SAVISQKPSRDICQRGTSLTIQCQVDSQVTMMFWYRQQPGQSLTLIATANQGSEATYESGFVIDKFPISRPNLTFSTLTVSNMSPEDSSIYLCSVSRTGQQETQYFGPGTRLLVL.

This clone has only one observation. The V and J genes are TRBV5-1 and TRBJ2-5; D gene uncertain. The V end lost 4 bases, the J end lost 1 base, and 8 bases lay between the germline ends. Germline loops: CDR1 SGHRS, CDR2 YFSETQ. The CDR3 contains 13 residues. In DNA form, the CDR3 reads TGCGCCAGCAGCCGCTGGCCCCAAGAGACCCAGTACTTC. It is translated as CASSRWPQETQYF.

The J gene is TRBJ2-5, the V gene TRBV7-9, with a possible D match to TRBD2 (5 bases). The germline CDR1 and CDR2 sequences are SEHNR and FQNEAQ (reference sequence). CDR3 length: 18 residues. Between the trimmed V and J ends, which lost 2 bases and 4 bases, there was a span of 23 bases. CDR3 bases: TGTGCCAGCAGCTTAATAGCGAGCGGAGGTTTAGTGGGAGAGACCCAGTACTTC. It specifies CASSLIASGGLVGETQYF.

This clone was seen a few times. The chain uses TRBV6-1 and TRBJ2-3, with a possible D match to TRBD2 (7 bases). This CDR3 is built from 15 residues. Between the trimmed V and J ends, which lost 6 bases and 4 bases, there was a span of 17 bases. Germline lookup yields CDR1 MNHNS and CDR2 SASEGT. The CDR3 DNA reads as TGTGCCAGCAGGAAGGGGGGGGATGGGTCAGATACGCAGTATTTT. It is translated as CASRKGGDGSDTQYF.

The V call is TRBV27, the J call TRBJ2-7; 15 bases line up with TRBD2. Germline CDR1 reads MNHEY; CDR2 reads SMNVEV (reference sequence). The J segment lost 7 bases and the V segment lost 4 bases, leaving 5 bases of the junction unmatched. This CDR3 is built from 15 residues. The DNA for the CDR3 is TGTGCCAGCAGTTCGGGACTAGCGGGAGGAGGGGAGCAGTACTTC. This translates into CASSSGLAGGGEQYF.

The chain employs TRBV5-5 and TRBJ2-5, with 7 bases fitting TRBD1. The CDR3 spans 15 residues. Trimming at V came to 3 bases and at J to 3 bases, leaving 8 bases not matched to a gene. Looked up from germline, CDR1 is SGHKS and CDR2 is YYEKEE (reference sequence). CDR3: CASSSLIQGKETQYF. The CDR3 DNA follows: TGTGCCAGCAGCTCACTAATACAGGGGAAAGAGACCCAGTACTTC.

The rearrangement joins TRBV7-9 to TRBJ2-3, with 9 bases lining up with TRBD2. Germline V gives CDR1 SEHNR, CDR2 FQNEAQ (reference sequence). V lost 5 bases, J lost 4 bases, and 7 bases stayed unmatched. The CDR3 has 15 residues. CDR3 residues: CASSKSGGNSDTQYF. CDR3 coding DNA: TGTGCCAGCAGCAAAAGCGGGGGGAACTCAGATACGCAGTATTTT.

This chain joins TRBV11-2 and TRBJ2-7, with 13 bases lining up with TRBD2. Trimming at V came to 5 bases and at J to 9 bases, leaving 7 bases not matched to a gene. The germline V gene encodes CDR1 SGHAT and CDR2 FQNNGV. The length of the CDR3 is 14 residues. CDR3 DNA: TGTGCCAGCAGCCTCGGACTAGCGGGAGTAGGGCAGTACTTC. Protein: CASSLGLAGVGQYF.

The CDR3 sequence is CASSQDRGGETQYF. The CDR3 DNA reads TGTGCCAGCAGCCAGGACAGGGGGGGAGAGACCCAGTACTTC. J is TRBJ2-5 and V is TRBV7-7; 10 nucleotides match TRBD1. Losses at the gene ends were 5 bases for V and 4 bases for J; bases not matched to a gene: 4. The CDR3 has 14 amino acids. Germline CDR1 is SSHAT and CDR2 is FNYEAQ (reference sequence).

This clone has only a few counts. The chain links TRBV4-1 to TRBJ1-5, with 9 bases matching TRBD1. Trimming cost V 4 bases and J 3 bases; bases outside gene matches: 1. CDR3 size: 14 residues. CDR1 is MGHRA, CDR2 YSYEKL, per germline. CDR3 loop: CASSRTGVNQPQHF. CDR3 coding DNA: TGCGCCAGCAGCCGGACAGGGGTCAATCAGCCCCAGCATTTT.

The chain uses TRBV14 and TRBJ2-1; 9 bases align to TRBD2. The germline CDR1 and CDR2 sequences are SGHDN and FVKESK. This CDR3 spans 15 amino acids. V dropped 0 bases and J dropped 15; count of bases not matched to a gene: 12. The CDR3 reads CASSQDLAGVTTPFF. The DNA for the CDR3 is TGTGCCAGCAGCCAAGATTTAGCGGGAGTCACGACACCGTTCTTC.

The chain combines TRBV12-5 with TRBJ1-1; a possible D gene is TRBD1 (5 bases). The V end was cut by 0 bases, the J end by 5 bases, with 13 bases between. The CDR3 contains 15 residues. Germline CDR1 LGHNT, CDR2 FRNRAP. For the CDR3, the DNA is TGTGCTAGTGGTTTGGTACCAGGGCGGCAAACTGAAGCTTTCTTT. Encoded protein: CASGLVPGRQTEAFF.

The chain uses TRBV4-3 and TRBJ2-5, with a weak D call TRBD1 (6 bases). The CDR3 contains 15 residues. CDR1 and CDR2 (germline): LGHNA, YSLEER. Trimming took off 4 bases at V and 4 bases at J, with 16 bases between the two ends. The CDR3 nucleotides read TGCGCCAGCAGCCTCAAGACAGGCGACGCAGAGACCCAGTACTTC. It encodes CASSLKTGDAETQYF.